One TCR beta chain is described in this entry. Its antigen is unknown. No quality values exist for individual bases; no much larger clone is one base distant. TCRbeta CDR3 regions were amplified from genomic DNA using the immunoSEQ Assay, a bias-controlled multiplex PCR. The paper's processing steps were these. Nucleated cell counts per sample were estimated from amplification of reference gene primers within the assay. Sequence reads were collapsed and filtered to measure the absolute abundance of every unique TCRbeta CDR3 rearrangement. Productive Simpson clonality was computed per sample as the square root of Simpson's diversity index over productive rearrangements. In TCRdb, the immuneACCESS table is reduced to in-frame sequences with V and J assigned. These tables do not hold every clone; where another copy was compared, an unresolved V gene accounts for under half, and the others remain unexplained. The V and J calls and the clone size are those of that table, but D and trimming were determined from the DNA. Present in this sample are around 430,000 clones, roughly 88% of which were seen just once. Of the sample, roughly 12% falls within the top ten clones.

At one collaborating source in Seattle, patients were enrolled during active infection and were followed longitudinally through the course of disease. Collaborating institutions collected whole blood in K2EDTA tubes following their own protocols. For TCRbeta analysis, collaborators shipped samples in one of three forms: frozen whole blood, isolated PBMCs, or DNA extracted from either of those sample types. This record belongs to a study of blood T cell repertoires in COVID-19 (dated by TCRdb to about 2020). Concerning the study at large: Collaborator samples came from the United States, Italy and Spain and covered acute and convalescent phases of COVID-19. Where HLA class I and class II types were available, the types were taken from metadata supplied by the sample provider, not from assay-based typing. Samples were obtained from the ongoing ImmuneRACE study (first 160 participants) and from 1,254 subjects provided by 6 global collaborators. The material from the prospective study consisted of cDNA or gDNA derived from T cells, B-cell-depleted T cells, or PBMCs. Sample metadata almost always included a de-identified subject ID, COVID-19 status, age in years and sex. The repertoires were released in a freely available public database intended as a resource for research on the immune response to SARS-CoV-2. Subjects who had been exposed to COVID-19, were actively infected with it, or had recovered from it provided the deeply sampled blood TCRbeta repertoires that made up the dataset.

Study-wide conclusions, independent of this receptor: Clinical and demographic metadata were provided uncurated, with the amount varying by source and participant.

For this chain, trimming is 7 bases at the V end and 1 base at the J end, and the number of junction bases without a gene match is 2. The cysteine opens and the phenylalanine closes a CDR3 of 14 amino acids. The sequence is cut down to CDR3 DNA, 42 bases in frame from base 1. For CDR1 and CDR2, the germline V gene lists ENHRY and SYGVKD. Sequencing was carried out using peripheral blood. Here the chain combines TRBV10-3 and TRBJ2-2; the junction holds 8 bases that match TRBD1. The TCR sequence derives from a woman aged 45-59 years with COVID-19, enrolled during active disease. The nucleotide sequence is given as TGTGCCATCAAGGGGACAGGGAACACCGGGGAGCTGTTTTTT. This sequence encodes CAIKGTGNTGELFF.